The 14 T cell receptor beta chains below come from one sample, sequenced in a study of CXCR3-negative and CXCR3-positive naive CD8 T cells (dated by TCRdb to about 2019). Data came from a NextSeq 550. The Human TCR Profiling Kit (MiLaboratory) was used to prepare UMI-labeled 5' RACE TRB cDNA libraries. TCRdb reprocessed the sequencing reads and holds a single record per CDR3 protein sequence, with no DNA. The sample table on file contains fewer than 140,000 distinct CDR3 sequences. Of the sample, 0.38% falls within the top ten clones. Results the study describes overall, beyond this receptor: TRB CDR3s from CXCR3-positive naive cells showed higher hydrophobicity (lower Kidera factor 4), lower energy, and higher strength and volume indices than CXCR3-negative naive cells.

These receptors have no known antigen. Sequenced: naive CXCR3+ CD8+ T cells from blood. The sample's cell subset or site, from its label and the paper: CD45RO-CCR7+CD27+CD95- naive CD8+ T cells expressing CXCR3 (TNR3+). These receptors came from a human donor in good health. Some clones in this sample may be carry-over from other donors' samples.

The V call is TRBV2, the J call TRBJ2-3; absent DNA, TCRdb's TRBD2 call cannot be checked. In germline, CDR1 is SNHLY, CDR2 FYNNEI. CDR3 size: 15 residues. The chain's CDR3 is CASTRGTSGADTQYF.

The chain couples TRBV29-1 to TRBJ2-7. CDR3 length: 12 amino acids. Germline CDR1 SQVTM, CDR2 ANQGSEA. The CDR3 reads CSVEDSSYERYF.

The CDR3 sequence is CASSFVPSRETQYF. This chain uses TRBV27 with TRBJ2-5; TCRdb designates TRBD2, a call that cannot be tested without DNA. CDR3 length equals 14 residues. Germline values: CDR1 MNHEY, CDR2 SMNVEV (reference sequence).

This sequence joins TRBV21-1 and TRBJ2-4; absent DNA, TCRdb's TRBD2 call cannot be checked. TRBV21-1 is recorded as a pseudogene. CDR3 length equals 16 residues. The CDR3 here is CASSKDAGRAKNIQYF.

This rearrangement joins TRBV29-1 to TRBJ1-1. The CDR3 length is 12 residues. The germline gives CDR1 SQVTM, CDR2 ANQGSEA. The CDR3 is CSVVGGNTEAFF.

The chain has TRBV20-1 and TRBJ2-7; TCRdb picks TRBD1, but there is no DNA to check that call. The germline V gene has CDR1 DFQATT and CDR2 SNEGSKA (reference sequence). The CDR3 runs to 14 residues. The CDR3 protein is CSVIPRDRDYEQYF.

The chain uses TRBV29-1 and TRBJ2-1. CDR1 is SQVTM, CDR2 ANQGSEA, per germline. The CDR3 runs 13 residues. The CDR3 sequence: CSVKPRSYNEQFF.

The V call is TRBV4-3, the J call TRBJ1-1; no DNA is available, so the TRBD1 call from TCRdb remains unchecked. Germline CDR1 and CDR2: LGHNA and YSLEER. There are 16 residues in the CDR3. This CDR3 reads CASSPVWGGRDTEAFF.

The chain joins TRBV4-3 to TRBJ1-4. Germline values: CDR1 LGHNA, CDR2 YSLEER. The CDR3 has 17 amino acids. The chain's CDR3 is CASSQDRRDPTNEKLFF.

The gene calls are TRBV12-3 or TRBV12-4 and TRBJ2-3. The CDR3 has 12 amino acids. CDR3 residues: CASSLPADTQYF.

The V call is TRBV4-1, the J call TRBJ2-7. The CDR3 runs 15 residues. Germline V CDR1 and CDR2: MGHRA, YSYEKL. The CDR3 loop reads CASSQDTGGSYEQYF.

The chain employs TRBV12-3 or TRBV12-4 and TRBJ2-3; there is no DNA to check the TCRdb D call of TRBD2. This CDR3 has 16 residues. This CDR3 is CASSQPAGGLTDTQYF.

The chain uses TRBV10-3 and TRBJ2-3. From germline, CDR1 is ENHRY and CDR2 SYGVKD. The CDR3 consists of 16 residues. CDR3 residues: CAISEGILVVEDTQYF.

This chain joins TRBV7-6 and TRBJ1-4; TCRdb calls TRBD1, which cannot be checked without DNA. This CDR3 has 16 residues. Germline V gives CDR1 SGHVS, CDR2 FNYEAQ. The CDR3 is CASSLEVDRYNEKLFF.